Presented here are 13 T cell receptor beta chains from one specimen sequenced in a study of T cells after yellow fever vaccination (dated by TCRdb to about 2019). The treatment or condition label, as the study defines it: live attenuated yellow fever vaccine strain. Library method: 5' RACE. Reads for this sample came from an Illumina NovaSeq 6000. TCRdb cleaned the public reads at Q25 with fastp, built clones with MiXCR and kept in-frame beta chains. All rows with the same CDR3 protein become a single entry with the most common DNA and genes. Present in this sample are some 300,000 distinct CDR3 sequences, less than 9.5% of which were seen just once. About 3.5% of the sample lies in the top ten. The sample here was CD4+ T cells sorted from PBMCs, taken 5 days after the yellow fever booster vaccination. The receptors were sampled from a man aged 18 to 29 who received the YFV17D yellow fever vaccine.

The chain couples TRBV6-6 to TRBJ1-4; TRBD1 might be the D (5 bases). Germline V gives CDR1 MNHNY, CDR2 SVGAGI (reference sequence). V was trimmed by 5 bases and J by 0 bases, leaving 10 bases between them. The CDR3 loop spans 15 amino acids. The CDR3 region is CASSPGPPTNEKLFF. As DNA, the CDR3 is TGTGCCAGCAGTCCGGGACCTCCAACTAATGAAAAACTGTTTTTT.

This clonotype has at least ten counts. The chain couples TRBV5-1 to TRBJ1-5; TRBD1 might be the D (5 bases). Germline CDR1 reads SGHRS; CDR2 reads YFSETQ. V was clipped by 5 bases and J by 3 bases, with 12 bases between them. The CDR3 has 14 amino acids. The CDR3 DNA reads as TGCGCCAGCAGTTCGGGGCTTCTCAATCAGCCCCAGCATTTT. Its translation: CASSSGLLNQPQHF.

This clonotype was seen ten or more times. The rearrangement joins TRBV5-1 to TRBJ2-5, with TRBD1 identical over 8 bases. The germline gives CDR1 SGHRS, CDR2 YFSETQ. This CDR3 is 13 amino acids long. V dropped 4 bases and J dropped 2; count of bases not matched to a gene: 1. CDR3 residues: CASSRQGQETQYF. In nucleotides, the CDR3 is TGCGCCAGCAGCCGACAGGGGCAAGAGACCCAGTACTTC.

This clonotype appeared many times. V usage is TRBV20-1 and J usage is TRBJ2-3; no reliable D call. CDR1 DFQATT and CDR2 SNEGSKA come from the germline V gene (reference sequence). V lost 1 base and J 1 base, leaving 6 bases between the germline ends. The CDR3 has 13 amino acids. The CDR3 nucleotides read TGCAGTGCTAGAGGTAGTGGCACAGATACGCAGTATTTT. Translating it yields CSARGSGTDTQYF.

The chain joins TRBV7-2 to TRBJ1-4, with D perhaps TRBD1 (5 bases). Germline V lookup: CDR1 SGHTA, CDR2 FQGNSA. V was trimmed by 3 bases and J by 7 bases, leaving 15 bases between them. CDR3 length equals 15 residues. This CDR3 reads CASSLRLRGGEKLFF. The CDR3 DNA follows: TGTGCCAGCAGCTTGAGGTTAAGGGGAGGTGAAAAACTGTTTTTT.

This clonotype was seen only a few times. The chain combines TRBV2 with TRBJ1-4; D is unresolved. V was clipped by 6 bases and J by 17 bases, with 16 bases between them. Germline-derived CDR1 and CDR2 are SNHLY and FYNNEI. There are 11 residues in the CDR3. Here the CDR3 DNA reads TGTGCCAGCAGGGAGGACCGGGGAGCATTTTTT. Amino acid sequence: CASREDRGAFF.

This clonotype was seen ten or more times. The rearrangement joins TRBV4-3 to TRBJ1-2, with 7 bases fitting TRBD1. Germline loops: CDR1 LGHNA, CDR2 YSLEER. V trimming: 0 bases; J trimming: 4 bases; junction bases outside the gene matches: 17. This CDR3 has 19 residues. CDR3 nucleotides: TGCGCCAGCAGCCAAGATACGGGAGCCGGGACAGTCGCGGGCTATGGCTACACCTTC. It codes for CASSQDTGAGTVAGYGYTF.

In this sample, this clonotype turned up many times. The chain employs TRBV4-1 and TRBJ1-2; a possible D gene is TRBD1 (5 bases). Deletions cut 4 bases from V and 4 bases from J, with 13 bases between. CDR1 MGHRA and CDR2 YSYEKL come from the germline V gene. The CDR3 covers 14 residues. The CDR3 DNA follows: TGCGCCAGCAGCCTTCGGCGGGGCGGCTATGGCTACACCTTC. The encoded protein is CASSLRRGGYGYTF.

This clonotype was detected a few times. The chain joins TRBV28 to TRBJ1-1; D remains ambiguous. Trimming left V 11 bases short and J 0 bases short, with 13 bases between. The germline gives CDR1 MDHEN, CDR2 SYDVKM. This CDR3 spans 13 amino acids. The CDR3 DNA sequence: TGTGCCGGAAGCTCTGCGATGAACACTGAAGCTTTCTTT. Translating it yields CAGSSAMNTEAFF.

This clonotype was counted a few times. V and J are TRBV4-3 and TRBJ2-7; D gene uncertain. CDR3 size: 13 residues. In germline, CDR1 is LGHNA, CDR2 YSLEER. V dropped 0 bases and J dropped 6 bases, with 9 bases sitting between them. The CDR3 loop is CASSQEMDSEQYF. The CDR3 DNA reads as TGCGCCAGCAGCCAAGAAATGGATTCCGAGCAGTACTTC.

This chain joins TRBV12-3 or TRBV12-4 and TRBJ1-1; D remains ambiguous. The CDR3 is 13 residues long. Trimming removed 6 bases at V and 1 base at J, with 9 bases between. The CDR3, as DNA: TGTGCCAGCAGACTACAGTCGAACACTGAAGCTTTCTTT. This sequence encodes CASRLQSNTEAFF.

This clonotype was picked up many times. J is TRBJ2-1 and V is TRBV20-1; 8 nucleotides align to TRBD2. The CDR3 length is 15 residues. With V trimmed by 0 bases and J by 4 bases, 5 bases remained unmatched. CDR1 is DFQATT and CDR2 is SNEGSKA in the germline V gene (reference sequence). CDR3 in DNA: TGCAGTGCTAGAGATCCTCGCGGGGGGTACAATGAGCAGTTCTTC. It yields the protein CSARDPRGGYNEQFF.

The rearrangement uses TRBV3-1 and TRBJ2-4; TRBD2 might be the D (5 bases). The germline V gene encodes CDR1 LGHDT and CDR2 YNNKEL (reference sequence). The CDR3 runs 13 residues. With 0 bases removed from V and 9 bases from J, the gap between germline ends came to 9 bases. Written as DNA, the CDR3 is TGTGCCAGCAGCCAAGAGAGGGAAACCATTCAGTACTTC. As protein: CASSQERETIQYF.